This T cell receptor (beta chain) was sequenced during a study of T cells expressing NK-cell markers. General observations from the study: Of the CD8+ T cell pool in roughly 6 donors, about 1.0-8% was accounted for by dominant NKG2C+ clonotypes.

On this clonotype itself: As yet, its antigen is unknown.

TCRdb reprocessed the 5' RACE reads, keeping one entry per CDR3 protein, no DNA. The table lists a few hundred thousand distinct CDR3 sequences, with more than 1.4% in the top ten. The CDR3 runs 16 residues. The germline V gene has CDR1 DFQATT and CDR2 SNEGSKA (reference sequence). The receptor's source is a woman aged 45 to 65 in good health. The sequenced sample consisted of blood T cells: a sorted CD56 or NKG2C T cell subset, CD4+ or CD8+ T cells, or bulk PBMC T cells (not recorded which). This chain uses TRBV20-1 with TRBJ2-3; without DNA, the TCRdb call of TRBD2 cannot be checked. The CDR3 is CSARQPGLARADTQYF.